This T cell receptor (beta chain) derives from a study of post-analysis software for immune sequencing data. TCR beta cDNA libraries included unique molecular identifiers. TCRdb re-called the PCR reads with MiXCR, one entry per CDR3 protein. The repertoire holds about 400,000 distinct CDR3 sequences, roughly 30% seen once, with under 15% in the top ten. This clonotype was detected a few times. What it recognizes is unknown. The CDR3 sequence is 14 residues long. Trimming removed 5 bases at V and 2 bases at J, with 13 bases between. Germline lookup yields CDR1 MNHEY and CDR2 SVGAGI. Findings and caveats of the study: The study found TRBV5-6, TRBV5-1 and TRBV20-1 among five or six TRBV segments more frequent in patients than controls.

This receptor was taken from a girl aged 10-17 years with multiple sclerosis. Input material: blood. The V call is TRBV6-5, the J call TRBJ2-7; D is ambiguous. The CDR3 sequence is CASSPPTSPYEQYF. The CDR3 DNA is TGTGCCAGCAGTCCACCGACGAGCCCCTACGAGCAGTACTTC.